This passage covers 22 T cell receptor beta chains from one sample sequenced in a study of blood T cell repertoires in COVID-19. Clones were read by immunoSEQ multiplex PCR, and TCRdb kept only the in-frame ones, dropping some. The sample lists some 330,000 clones, 86% seen once, with about 4% in the top ten. The material sequenced was PBMCs or T cells enriched from blood (not recorded which). The origin of the receptors is a man aged 25 to 45 who had recovered from COVID-19.

Here the CDR3 DNA reads TGCGCCAGCAGGGAGGCCGGGTTAGCAGATACGCAGTATTTT. Translating gives CASREAGLADTQYF. This chain uses TRBV5-1 with TRBJ2-3; D possibly corresponds to TRBD2 (5 bases). V shed 5 bases and J shed 4 bases, with 14 bases lying between them. Germline V gene data show CDR1 as SGHRS and CDR2 as YFSETQ. This CDR3 region has 14 residues.

V gene TRBV11-3 combines with J gene TRBJ1-3, with 7 bases matching TRBD1. There are 14 residues in the CDR3. The germline V gene has CDR1 SGHNT and CDR2 YENEEA. J gave up 5 bases and V 5 bases, and 6 bases lay outside the gene matches. Written as DNA, the CDR3 is TGTGCCAGCAGCCCCGGGACAGCCAGAAACACCATATATTTT. It encodes CASSPGTARNTIYF.

This sequence joins TRBV19 and TRBJ2-3, with D perhaps TRBD1 (6 bases). The V gene's germline CDR1 is LNHDA and CDR2 SQIVND (reference sequence). The CDR3 totals 15 residues. V was trimmed by 3 bases and J by 2 bases, leaving 12 bases between them. The chain's CDR3 is CASSISTGATDTQYF. CDR3 DNA: TGTGCCAGTAGTATTTCGACAGGAGCCACAGATACGCAGTATTTT.

V is TRBV30 and J is TRBJ2-1; TRBD2 matches at 13 bases. The length of the CDR3 is 13 residues. Germline V lookup: CDR1 GTSNPN, CDR2 SVGIG (reference sequence). Germline trimming cut 7 bases from V and 8 bases from J; bases unmatched to any gene: 5. The CDR3 region is CALLAGGPYEQFF. The CDR3 DNA follows: TGTGCCTTACTAGCGGGGGGGCCATATGAGCAGTTCTTC.

The chain links TRBV24-1 to TRBJ2-3; tentative D call: TRBD1 (5 bases). Germline CDR1 is KGHDR and CDR2 is SFDVKD. This CDR3 region has 13 residues. Trimming pared 5 bases from V and 3 bases from J, leaving 8 bases between. The CDR3 region has the DNA TGTGCCACCAGTGCGCAGGGTACAGATACGCAGTATTTT. It encodes CATSAQGTDTQYF.

The chain joins TRBV5-1 to TRBJ1-2; no definite D call. Trimming cost V 0 bases and J 4 bases, with 10 bases left between them. Germline CDR1 reads SGHRS; CDR2 reads YFSETQ. There are 14 residues in the CDR3. Here the CDR3 DNA reads TGCGCCAGCAGCTTGGTATCCGAGGGCTATGGCTACACCTTC. It is translated as CASSLVSEGYGYTF.

The chain carries TRBV29-1 and TRBJ2-1; TRBD1 is a possible D gene (5 bases). V lost 4 bases and J 10 bases, leaving 11 bases between the germline ends. This CDR3 contains 11 residues. CDR1 and CDR2 from the germline V gene are SQVTM and ANQGSEA. CDR3 sequence: CSVGTLDEQFF. CDR3 in DNA: TGCAGCGTTGGGACACTCGACGAGCAGTTCTTC.

V is TRBV30 and J is TRBJ2-7; TRBD1 matches 10 bases. Trimming at V came to 2 bases and at J to 3 bases, leaving 13 bases not matched to a gene. The CDR3 is 17 amino acids. CDR1 is GTSNPN and CDR2 is SVGIG in the germline V gene (reference sequence). CDR3 DNA: TGTGCCTGGAGTTCCTACGGGACAGGGGATCCGATCTACGAGCAGTACTTC. Translating it yields CAWSSYGTGDPIYEQYF.

The chain combines TRBV6-1 with TRBJ2-1, with TRBD2 matching 8 bases. CDR3 length: 18 amino acids. The V segment lost 4 bases and the J segment 0 bases; nucleotides outside the gene matches: 11. The germline V gene has CDR1 MNHNS and CDR2 SASEGT. CDR3 in DNA: TGTGCCAGCAGTGGGTTTTGGGCGGGGGGTATCTCCTACAATGAGCAGTTCTTC. This sequence encodes CASSGFWAGGISYNEQFF.

This chain connects TRBV18 to TRBJ1-6; D is perhaps TRBD1 (5 bases). Trimming pared 2 bases from V and 10 bases from J, leaving 12 bases between. Germline V gene sequence: CDR1 KGHSH, CDR2 LQKENI. This CDR3 is 14 amino acids long. The CDR3 nucleotides read TGTGCCAGCTCACCAGTGGGACGGGGGTCACCCCTCCACTTT. Protein sequence: CASSPVGRGSPLHF.

This clone showed up just once. The chain links TRBV30 to TRBJ2-7, with 8 bases lining up with TRBD2. The germline V gene has CDR1 GTSNPN and CDR2 SVGIG (reference sequence). The junction had 14 bases not matched to a gene; V was cut back by 0 bases and J by 4 bases. The CDR3 has 17 amino acids. DNA of the CDR3: TGTGCCTGGAGTGTACACCGGGGGGGCCTTTTCTCGTACGAGCAGTACTTC. It translates to CAWSVHRGGLFSYEQYF.

The rearrangement joins TRBV6-5 to TRBJ2-2; unclear D gene. This CDR3 contains 13 residues. Trimming cost V 7 bases and J 0 bases, with 6 bases left between them. The germline CDR1 and CDR2 sequences are MNHEY and SVGAGI. This CDR3 reads CASKESNTGELFF. CDR3 DNA: TGTGCCAGCAAGGAGTCGAACACCGGGGAGCTGTTTTTT.

This sequence joins TRBV10-3 and TRBJ1-5, with 7 positions matching TRBD1. The germline CDR1 and CDR2 sequences are ENHRY and SYGVKD. V gave up 10 bases and J gave up 0 bases; unmatched junction bases: 15. The CDR3 loop spans 17 amino acids. The CDR3 protein is CATRGFASGNSNQPQHF. CDR3 nucleotides: TGTGCCACCAGGGGGTTCGCGTCAGGGAATAGCAATCAGCCCCAGCATTTT.

The chain carries TRBV5-1 and TRBJ2-6; weak D call: TRBD1 (6 bases). In germline, CDR1 is SGHRS, CDR2 YFSETQ. The CDR3 has 17 residues. The germline V and J ends were trimmed by 4 bases and 4 bases, with 18 bases remaining between them. The CDR3 spells CASSGQWVRSGANVLTF. CDR3 in DNA: TGCGCCAGCAGCGGACAGTGGGTCCGTTCGGGGGCCAACGTCCTGACTTTC.

The chain joins TRBV2 to TRBJ1-5; D perhaps matches TRBD1 (5 bases). V was trimmed by 3 bases and J by 6 bases, leaving 12 bases between them. The CDR3 contains 14 residues. Germline V gives CDR1 SNHLY, CDR2 FYNNEI. The CDR3 region is CASSDRGEGQPQHF. The CDR3 nucleotides are TGTGCCAGCAGTGACCGGGGGGAGGGTCAGCCCCAGCATTTT.

The chain is built from TRBV6-5 and TRBJ1-2; 12 positions agree with TRBD1. This CDR3 region has 14 residues. The V gene end was trimmed by 6 bases and the J gene end by 8 bases; junction bases not matched to a gene: 7. The V gene's germline CDR1 is MNHEY and CDR2 SVGAGI. CDR3 nucleotide sequence: TGTGCCAGCAGGGCCGGGACAGGGGGCCGAGGCTACACCTTC. Translated: CASRAGTGGRGYTF.

About this clone itself: A read error may account for a junction end that differs from germline. The V and J genes are TRBV7-7 and TRBJ2-5, with D possibly being TRBD1 (6 bases). Germline values: CDR1 SSHAT, CDR2 FNYEAQ (reference sequence). There are 18 residues in the CDR3. DNA for the CDR3: TGTGCTAGCAGCTTAGCAACTCTATCCGGGACACGCCAAGAGACCCAGTACTTC. This encodes CASSLATLSGTRQETQYF.

This clone came up once. The chain is built from TRBV7-6 and TRBJ2-5, with no clear D. CDR1 is SGHVS and CDR2 is FNYEAQ in the germline V gene. V gave up 1 base and J gave up 2 bases, with 8 bases separating them. CDR3 length: 14 residues. As DNA, the CDR3 is TGTGCCAGCAGCTTAGGTTTCGAGCAAGAGACCCAGTACTTC. This translates into CASSLGFEQETQYF.

In the case of this clone: This sample includes further DNA sequences coding for the same CDR3. The chain is built from TRBV3-1 (or the pseudogene TRBV3-2) and TRBJ1-5; possible D gene TRBD1, 5 bases. The V gene lost 1 base and the J gene lost 7 bases, with 8 bases spanning the gap. Looked up from germline, CDR1 is LGHDT and CDR2 is YNNKEL (reference sequence). The CDR3 covers 13 residues. This chain's CDR3 is CASSQGGGQPQHF. Here the CDR3 DNA reads TGTGCCAGCAGCCAAGGGGGGGGACAGCCCCAGCATTTT.

V gene TRBV5-1 combines with J gene TRBJ1-2, with 8 bases aligning to TRBD1. CDR1 and CDR2 (germline): SGHRS, YFSETQ. V gave up 0 bases and J gave up 8 bases; unmatched junction bases: 9. The CDR3 has 15 residues. The CDR3 DNA follows: TGCGCCAGCAGCTTGGAGACAGGGGACGGCAGGGGCTACACCTTC. Its protein is CASSLETGDGRGYTF.

V and J are TRBV19 and TRBJ1-2; D is undetermined. The V and J ends lost 3 bases and 7 bases respectively, with 9 bases between them. CDR3 length: 12 residues. Per germline, CDR1 LNHDA and CDR2 SQIVND (reference sequence). For the CDR3, the DNA is TGTGCCAGTAGTATCCCGCCGGGTGGCTACACCTTC. Translated, it gives CASSIPPGGYTF.

The chain recombines TRBV28 with TRBJ1-3, with TRBD1 identical over 7 bases. CDR1 is MDHEN, CDR2 SYDVKM, per germline. With 5 bases clipped from V and 8 bases from J, the junction kept 9 bases outside the gene matches. The CDR3 loop spans 14 amino acids. CDR3 bases: TGTGCCAGCAGTCCAACAGGGGCCGGGGACACCATATATTTT. Amino acid sequence: CASSPTGAGDTIYF.